This paragraph covers one T cell receptor beta chain sequence. What this receptor recognizes is not known. Base-call qualities are not available, and no considerably larger clone is one nucleotide away. Trimming leaves V shorter by 7 bases and J shorter by 3 bases, with the junction holding 8 bases beyond the gene matches. Per the germline V gene, SQVTM is the CDR1 and ANQGSEA is the CDR2. The CDR3 holds 13 amino acids from the cysteine to the phenylalanine. Only CDR3 DNA is held: 39 bases, read in frame from base 1. The library came from PCR. The reads were generated on an Illumina HiSeq 2500. To reduce PCR and sequencing biases, unique molecular identifiers were built into the TCR beta cDNA libraries. Per 1 to 10 million input T cells, 500,000 or so cDNA molecules were obtained, such that each molecule approximated one T cell. The same protocol used for the earlier healthy control dataset was applied to prepare and sequence the patient libraries. Samples belonging to the same batch were prepared together, multiplexed and sequenced on a shared HiSeq lane. Turning to the authors' computational methods: MIGEC was used to process the raw barcoded reads, and molecular identifier groups with only a single read were discarded before consensus assembly and CDR3 extraction. VDJtools was used for post-analysis of the clonotype tables, and diversity was normalized by down-sampling every dataset to the size of the smallest sample. To correct batch-related cross-sample contamination, repertoire overlap clustering matched CDR3 amino acid sequences but not nucleotide sequences. The public reads were run again by TCRdb, first through fastp at Q25 and then through MiXCR, and only productive beta chains were kept. Each CDR3 protein appears once, grouped with its most common genes and DNA. None of the V and J calls come from the authors' own analysis; TCRdb made them. This sample comprises hundreds of thousands of distinct CDR3 sequences, more than 50% of them detected only once. Jointly, the top ten make up over 9% of the sample.

The record originates from a study of post-analysis software for immune sequencing data (dated by TCRdb to the mid-2010s). Study-level background: Relapsing-remitting, secondary progressive and progressive-relapsing multiple sclerosis were recorded as disease courses, and subtype annotation was lacking for some patients. A subset of samples was prepared in parallel using single-end sample barcoding, then pooled and co-amplified after Illumina adapter ligation. The patient repertoires were set against eleven to twelve previously published healthy control repertoires from donors whose ages ranged from about 6 to 25 years. Study-level results and caveats: The multiple sclerosis patient group was slightly younger than the control group. Direct clustering with F measure showed strong co-clustering of samples prepared in the same batch, prompting a batch-effect correction. Four to six TRBV segments, including TRBV5-6, TRBV5-1 and TRBV20-1, were significantly more frequent in patients than controls. Significantly lower normalized Chao1 diversity was found in multiple sclerosis patients than in controls, suggesting substantial peripheral T-cell clonal expansion.

To demonstrate the VDJtools post-analysis software, the study profiled TCR beta repertoires from the peripheral blood of 13 young patients with multiple sclerosis. Multiple sclerosis patients were children and adolescents aged roughly 6 to 17 years. This receptor was obtained from a girl under 10 years old with multiple sclerosis. Recombination joined TRBV29-1 with TRBJ1-1; TRBD1 agrees with 7 junctional bases. Sequenced sample: blood. The sequence in DNA is TGCAGCGCCAGATCAGGGGGGGACACTGAAGCTTTCTTT. Its product reads: CSARSGGDTEAFF.